The rows below give T cell receptor beta chains drawn from one sample of a study of early T cells in non-severe SARS-CoV-2 infection. TCRdb reprocessed the 5' RACE reads via MiXCR and lists one record per CDR3 protein. This repertoire shows around 53,000 distinct CDR3 sequences, about 12% found once; its top ten account for about 2.5%. The input for sequencing was whole blood, taken at baseline. These TCRs come from an adult who was a healthcare worker with PCR-confirmed SARS-CoV-2 infection or an uninfected control (not recorded which). The CDR3 runs from the conserved cysteine through the conserved F or W. The order of the fields is V gene, J gene, clone size, D gene, CDR3 DNA, CDR3 protein. A D gene is named only where the DNA matches it firmly. Some rows have no size entry. The others give once, few or many, or a class for an expanded clone.

TRBV7-2	TRBJ2-7	few	NA	TGTGCCAGCAGACCGATGGGGACTGGGCCTTACGAGCAGTACTTC	CASRPMGTGPYEQYF
TRBV7-9	TRBJ1-3	few	NA	TGTGCCAGCAGCTTTTATCGGGACGACTTCTCTGGAAACACCATATATTTT	CASSFYRDDFSGNTIYF
TRBV20-1	TRBJ1-1	NA	NA	TGCAGTGCTAGTGCCAGGGCTAACACTGAAGCTTTCTTT	CSASARANTEAFF
TRBV11-2	TRBJ2-3	NA	NA	TGTGCCAGCAGCTTATCATCCTTGGGTCCTCGGGCAGATACGCAGTATTTT	CASSLSSLGPRADTQYF
TRBV28	TRBJ2-7	few	NA	TGTGCCAGCAGTTCTAGCAGCTACGAGCAGTACTTC	CASSSSSYEQYF
TRBV7-2	TRBJ2-2	NA	NA	TGTGCCAGCAGCTTAGCCCCAGAGTCAGGGGAGCTGTTTTTT	CASSLAPESGELFF
TRBV20-1	TRBJ2-5	NA	NA	TGCAGTGCTAGAGGGGGCGGAGGGGAGGAGACCCAGTACTTC	CSARGGGGEETQYF
TRBV5-1	TRBJ1-3	NA	TRBD1	TGCGCCAGCAGCTTGGGACAGGGGGACACCATATATTTT	CASSLGQGDTIYF
TRBV19	TRBJ2-1	NA	NA	TGTGCCAGTAGTATATCAGCGTTAAGCTCCTACAATGAGCAGTTCTTC	CASSISALSSYNEQFF
TRBV7-2	TRBJ2-7	few	NA	TGTGCCAGCAGCTTAATCCCGCGAAACTCCTACGAGCAGTACTTC	CASSLIPRNSYEQYF
TRBV18	TRBJ2-3	few	NA	TGTGCCAGCTCACCAGACCTAAATACGCAGTATTTT	CASSPDLNTQYF